This T cell receptor beta chain emerged from a study of PD-1 blockade in classical Hodgkin lymphoma. Study-wide points: It was reported that newly diagnosed patients had less baseline TCR diversity than healthy donors. Complete responders matched newly diagnosed patients in baseline diversity. The causes of the repertoire differences, possibly disease activity or prior therapy, remain undefined.

Worth noting for this clone: The antigen is undetermined.

J was trimmed by 1 base and V by 2 bases; bases with no gene match: 8. The CDR3 runs to 17 residues. Germline V CDR1 and CDR2: LNHDA, SQIVND (reference sequence). Clones were read by immunoSEQ multiplex PCR, and TCRdb kept only the in-frame ones, dropping some. The table records approximately 100,000 clones, 83% of them present only once. As to time point: cycle 4 day 1 (C4D1), after less than 7 weeks of nivolumab. All patients relapsed after autologous stem cell transplantation, and brentuximab vedotin exposure varied. Complete response, partial response or progressive disease was recorded as best response.

V is TRBV19 and J is TRBJ2-1, with 7 bases identical to TRBD2. The TCR was taken from a human donor with classical Hodgkin lymphoma. Sample: peripheral blood mononuclear cells (PBMCs), taken before the fourth cycle of nivolumab. CDR3 loop: CASSIMAGEVSYNEQFF. The CDR3 DNA reads TGTGCCAGTAGTATAATGGCGGGAGAGGTATCCTACAATGAGCAGTTCTTC. The variable domain in full, with the rest retrieved from reference TRBV19 and TRBJ2-1, is DGGITQSPKYLFRKEGQNVTLSCEQNLNHDAMYWYRQDPGQGLRLIYYSQIVNDFQKGDIAEGYSVSREKKESFPLTVTSAQKNPTAFYLCASSIMAGEVSYNEQFFGPGTRLTVL.